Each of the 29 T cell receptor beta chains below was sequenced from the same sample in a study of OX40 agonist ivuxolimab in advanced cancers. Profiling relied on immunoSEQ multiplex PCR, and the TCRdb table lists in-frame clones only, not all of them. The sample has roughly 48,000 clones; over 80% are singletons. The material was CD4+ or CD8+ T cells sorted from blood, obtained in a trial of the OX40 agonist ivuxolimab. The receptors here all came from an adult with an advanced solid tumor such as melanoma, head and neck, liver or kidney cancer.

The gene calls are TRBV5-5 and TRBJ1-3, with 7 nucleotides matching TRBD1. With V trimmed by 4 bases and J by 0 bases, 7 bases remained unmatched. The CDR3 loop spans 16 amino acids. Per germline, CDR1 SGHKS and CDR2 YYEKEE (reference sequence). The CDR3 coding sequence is TGTGCCAGCAGCGAGGGACAGCAAATCTCTGGAAACACCATATATTTT. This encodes CASSEGQQISGNTIYF.

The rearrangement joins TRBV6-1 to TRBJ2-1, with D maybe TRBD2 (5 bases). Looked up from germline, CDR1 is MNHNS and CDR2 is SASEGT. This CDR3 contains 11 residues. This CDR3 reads CRAGSYNEQFF. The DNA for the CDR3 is TGTAGGGCGGGCTCCTACAATGAGCAGTTCTTC.

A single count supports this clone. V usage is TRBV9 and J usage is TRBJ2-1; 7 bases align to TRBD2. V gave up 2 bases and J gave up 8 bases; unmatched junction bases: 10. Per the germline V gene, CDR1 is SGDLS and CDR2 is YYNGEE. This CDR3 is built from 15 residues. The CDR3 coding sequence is TGTGCCAGCAGCGTCCGGGGGGACGGTTTGGATGAGCAGTTCTTC. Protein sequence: CASSVRGDGLDEQFF. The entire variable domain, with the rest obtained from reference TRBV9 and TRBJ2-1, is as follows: DSGVTQTPKHLITATGQRVTLRCSPRSGDLSVYWYQQSLDQGLQFLIQYYNGEERAKGNILERFSAQQFPDLHSELNLSSLELGDSALYFCASSVRGDGLDEQFFGPGTRLTVL.

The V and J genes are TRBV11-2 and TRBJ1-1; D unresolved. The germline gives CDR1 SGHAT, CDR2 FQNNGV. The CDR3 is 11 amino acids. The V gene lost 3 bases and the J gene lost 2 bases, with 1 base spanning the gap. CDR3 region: CASSFNTEAFF. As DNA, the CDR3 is TGTGCCAGCAGCTTCAACACTGAAGCTTTCTTT.

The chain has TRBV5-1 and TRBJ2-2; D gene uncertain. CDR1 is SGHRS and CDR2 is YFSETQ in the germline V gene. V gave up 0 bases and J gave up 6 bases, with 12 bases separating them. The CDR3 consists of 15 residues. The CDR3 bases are TGCGCCAGCAGCTTGGCCACGGGTTCTCCCGGGGAGCTGTTTTTT. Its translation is CASSLATGSPGELFF.

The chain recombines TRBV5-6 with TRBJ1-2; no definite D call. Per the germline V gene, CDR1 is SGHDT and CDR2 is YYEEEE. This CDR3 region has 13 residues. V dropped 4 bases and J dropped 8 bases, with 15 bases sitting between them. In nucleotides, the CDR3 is TGTGCCAGCAGCCTGGACCCGGGTTGGGGCTACACCTTC. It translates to CASSLDPGWGYTF.

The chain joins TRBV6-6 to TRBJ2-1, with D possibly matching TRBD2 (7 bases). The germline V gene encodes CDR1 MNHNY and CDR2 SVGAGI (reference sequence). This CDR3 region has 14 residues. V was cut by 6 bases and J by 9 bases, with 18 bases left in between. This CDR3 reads CASRKGGPGGEQFF. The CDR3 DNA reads TGTGCCAGCAGGAAGGGGGGCCCGGGGGGTGAGCAGTTCTTC.

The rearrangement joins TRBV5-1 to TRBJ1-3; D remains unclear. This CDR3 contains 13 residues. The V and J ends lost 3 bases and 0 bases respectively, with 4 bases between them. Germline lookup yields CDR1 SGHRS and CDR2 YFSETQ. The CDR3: CASSSNSGNTIYF. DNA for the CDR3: TGCGCCAGCAGCTCTAACTCTGGAAACACCATATATTTT.

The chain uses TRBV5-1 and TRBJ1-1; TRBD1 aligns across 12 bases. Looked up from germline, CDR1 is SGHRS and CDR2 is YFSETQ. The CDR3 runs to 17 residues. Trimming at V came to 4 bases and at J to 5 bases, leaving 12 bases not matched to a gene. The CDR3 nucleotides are TGCGCCAGCAGCCCCCGGGGGGACAGGGGGCGTCTTACTGAAGCTTTCTTT. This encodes CASSPRGDRGRLTEAFF.

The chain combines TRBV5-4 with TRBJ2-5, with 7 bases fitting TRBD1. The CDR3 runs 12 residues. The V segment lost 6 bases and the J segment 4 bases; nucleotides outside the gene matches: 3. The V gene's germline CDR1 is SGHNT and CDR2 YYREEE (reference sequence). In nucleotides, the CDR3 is TGTGCCAGCAACAACAGGGGAGAGACCCAGTACTTC. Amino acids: CASNNRGETQYF.

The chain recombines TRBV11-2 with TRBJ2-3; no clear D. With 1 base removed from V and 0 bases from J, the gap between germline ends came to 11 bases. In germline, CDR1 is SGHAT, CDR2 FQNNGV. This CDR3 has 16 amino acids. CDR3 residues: CASSLVRRFSTDTQYF. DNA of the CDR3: TGTGCCAGCAGCTTAGTACGGCGGTTTAGCACAGATACGCAGTATTTT. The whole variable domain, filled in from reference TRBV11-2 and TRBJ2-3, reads EAGVAQSPRYKIIEKRQSVAFWCNPISGHATLYWYQQILGQGPKLLIQFQNNGVVDDSQLPKDRFSAERLKGVDSTLKIQPAKLEDSAVYLCASSLVRRFSTDTQYFGPGTRLTVL.

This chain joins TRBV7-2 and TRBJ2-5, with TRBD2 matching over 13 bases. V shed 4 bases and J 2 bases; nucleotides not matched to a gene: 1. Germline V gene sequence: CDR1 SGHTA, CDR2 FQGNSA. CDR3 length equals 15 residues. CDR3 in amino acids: CASSWTSGRQETQYF. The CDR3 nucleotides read TGTGCCAGCAGCTGGACTAGCGGGAGACAAGAGACCCAGTACTTC.

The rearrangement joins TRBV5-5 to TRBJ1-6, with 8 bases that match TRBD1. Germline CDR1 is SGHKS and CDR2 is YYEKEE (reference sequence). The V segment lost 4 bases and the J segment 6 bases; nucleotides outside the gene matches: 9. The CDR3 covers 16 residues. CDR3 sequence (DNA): TGTGCCAGCAGCCCCGGGACAGGTGGACTTAATTCACCCCTCCACTTT. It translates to CASSPGTGGLNSPLHF.

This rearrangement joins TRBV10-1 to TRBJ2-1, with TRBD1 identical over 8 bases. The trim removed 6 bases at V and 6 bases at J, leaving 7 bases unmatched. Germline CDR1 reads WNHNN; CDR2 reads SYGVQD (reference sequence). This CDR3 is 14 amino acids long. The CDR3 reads CASRLEDRANEQFF. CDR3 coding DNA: TGCGCCAGCAGGTTGGAGGACAGGGCCAATGAGCAGTTCTTC.

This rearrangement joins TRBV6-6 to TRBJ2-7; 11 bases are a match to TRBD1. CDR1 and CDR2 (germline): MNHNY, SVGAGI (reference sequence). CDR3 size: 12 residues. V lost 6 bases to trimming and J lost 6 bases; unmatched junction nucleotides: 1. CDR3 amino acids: CASRGTGGEQYF. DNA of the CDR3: TGTGCCAGCAGGGGGACAGGGGGCGAGCAGTACTTC.

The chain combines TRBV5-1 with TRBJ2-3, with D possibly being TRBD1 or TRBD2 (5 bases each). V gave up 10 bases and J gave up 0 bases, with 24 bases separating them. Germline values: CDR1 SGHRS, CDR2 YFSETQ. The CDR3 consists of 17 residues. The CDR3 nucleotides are TGCGCCTTTCGGGACCCGTACCGACCGATAAGCACAGATACGCAGTATTTT. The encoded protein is CAFRDPYRPISTDTQYF. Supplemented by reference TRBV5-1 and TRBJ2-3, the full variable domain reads KAGVTQTPRYLIKTRGQQVTLSCSPISGHRSVSWYQQTPGQGLQFLFEYFSETQRNKGNFPGRFSGRQFSNSRSEMNVSTLELGDSALYLCAFRDPYRPISTDTQYFGPGTRLTVL.

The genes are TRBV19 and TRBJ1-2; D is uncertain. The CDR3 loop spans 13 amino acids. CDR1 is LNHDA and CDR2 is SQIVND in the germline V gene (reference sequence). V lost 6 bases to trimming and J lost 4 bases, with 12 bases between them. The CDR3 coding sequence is TGTGCCAGTAGACAAGAGACCGTCTATGGCTACACCTTC. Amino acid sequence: CASRQETVYGYTF.

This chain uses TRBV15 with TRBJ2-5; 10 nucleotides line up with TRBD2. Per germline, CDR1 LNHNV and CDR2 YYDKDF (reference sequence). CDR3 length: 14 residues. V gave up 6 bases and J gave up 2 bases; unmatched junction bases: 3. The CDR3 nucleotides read TGTGCCACCAGGAAGGGACTAGCGCAAGAGACCCAGTACTTC. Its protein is CATRKGLAQETQYF.

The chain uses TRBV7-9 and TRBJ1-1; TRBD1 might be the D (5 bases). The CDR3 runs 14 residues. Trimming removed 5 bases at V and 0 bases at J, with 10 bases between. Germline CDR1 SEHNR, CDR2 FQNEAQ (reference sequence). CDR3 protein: CASSGGGLNTEAFF. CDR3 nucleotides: TGTGCCAGCAGCGGGGGAGGGTTGAACACTGAAGCTTTCTTT.

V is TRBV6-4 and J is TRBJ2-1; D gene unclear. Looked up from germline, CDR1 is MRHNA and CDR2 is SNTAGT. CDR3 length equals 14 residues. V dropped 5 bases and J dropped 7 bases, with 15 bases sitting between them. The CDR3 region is CASSLIGGRNEQFF. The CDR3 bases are TGTGCCAGCAGTTTAATAGGTGGACGGAATGAGCAGTTCTTC.

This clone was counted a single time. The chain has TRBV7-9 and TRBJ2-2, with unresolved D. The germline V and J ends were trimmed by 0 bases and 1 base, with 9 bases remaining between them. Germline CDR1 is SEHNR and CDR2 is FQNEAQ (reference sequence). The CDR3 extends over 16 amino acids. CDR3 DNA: TGTGCCAGCAGCTTAGCGCACCGACAGAACACCGGGGAGCTGTTTTTT. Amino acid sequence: CASSLAHRQNTGELFF.

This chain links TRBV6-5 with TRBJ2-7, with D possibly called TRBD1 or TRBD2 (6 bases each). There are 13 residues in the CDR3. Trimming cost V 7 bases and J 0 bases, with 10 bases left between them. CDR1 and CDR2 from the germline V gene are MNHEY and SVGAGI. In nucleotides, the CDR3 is TGTGCCAGCACCAAGGGGGGCTCCTACGAGCAGTACTTC. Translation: CASTKGGSYEQYF.

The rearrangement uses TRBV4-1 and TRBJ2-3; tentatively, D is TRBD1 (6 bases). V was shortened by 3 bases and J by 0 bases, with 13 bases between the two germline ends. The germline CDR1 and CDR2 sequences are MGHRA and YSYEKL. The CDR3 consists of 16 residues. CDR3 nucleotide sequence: TGCGCCAGCAGCCACCCGGGACAAAGGAGCACAGATACGCAGTATTTT. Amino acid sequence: CASSHPGQRSTDTQYF.

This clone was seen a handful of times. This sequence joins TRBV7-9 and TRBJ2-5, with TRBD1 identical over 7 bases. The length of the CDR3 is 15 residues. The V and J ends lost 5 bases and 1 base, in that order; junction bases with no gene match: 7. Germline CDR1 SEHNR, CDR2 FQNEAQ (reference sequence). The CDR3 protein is CASSQRQGLQETQYF. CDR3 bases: TGTGCCAGCAGCCAGCGACAGGGCCTCCAAGAGACCCAGTACTTC.

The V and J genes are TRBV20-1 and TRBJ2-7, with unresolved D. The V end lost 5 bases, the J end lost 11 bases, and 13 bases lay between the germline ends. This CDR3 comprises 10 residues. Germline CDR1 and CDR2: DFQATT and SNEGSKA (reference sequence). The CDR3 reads CSADGPKEYF. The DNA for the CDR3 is TGCAGTGCTGACGGACCCAAGGAGTACTTC.

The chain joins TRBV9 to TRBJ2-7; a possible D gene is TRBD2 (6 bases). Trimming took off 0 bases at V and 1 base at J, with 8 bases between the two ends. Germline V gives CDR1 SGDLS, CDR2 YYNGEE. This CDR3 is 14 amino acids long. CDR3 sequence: CASSVVGTSYEQYF. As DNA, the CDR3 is TGTGCCAGCAGCGTAGTGGGGACTTCCTACGAGCAGTACTTC.

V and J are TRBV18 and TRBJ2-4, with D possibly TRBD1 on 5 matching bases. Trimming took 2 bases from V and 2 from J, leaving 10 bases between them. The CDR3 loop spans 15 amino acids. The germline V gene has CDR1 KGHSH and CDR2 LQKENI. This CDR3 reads CASSPAGKTKNIQYF. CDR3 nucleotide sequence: TGTGCCAGCTCACCAGCAGGGAAAACCAAAAACATTCAGTACTTC.

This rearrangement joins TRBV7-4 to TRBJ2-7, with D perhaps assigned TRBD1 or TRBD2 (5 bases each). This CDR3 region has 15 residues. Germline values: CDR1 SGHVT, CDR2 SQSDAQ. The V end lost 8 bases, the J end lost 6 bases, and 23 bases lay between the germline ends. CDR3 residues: CASSRATVRDPEQYF. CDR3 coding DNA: TGTGCCAGCTCCCGGGCGACAGTTAGGGACCCCGAGCAGTACTTC.

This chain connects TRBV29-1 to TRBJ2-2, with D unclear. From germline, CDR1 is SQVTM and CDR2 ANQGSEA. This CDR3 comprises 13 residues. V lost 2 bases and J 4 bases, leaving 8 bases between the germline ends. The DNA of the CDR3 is TGCAGCGTTGAACTCCCGGGCACCGGGGAGCTGTTTTTT. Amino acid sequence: CSVELPGTGELFF.